This TCR beta chain was sequenced during a study of control samples from healthy donors and cancer patients. Profiling relied on immunoSEQ multiplex PCR, and the TCRdb table lists in-frame clones only, not all of them. The table has under 450,000 clones, 90% seen once. The V and J ends lost 2 bases and 4 bases respectively, with 11 bases between them. CDR1 and CDR2 from the germline V gene are MDHEN and SYDVKM. There are 14 residues in the CDR3. This TCR was sampled from a man aged 40-50 years with head and neck cancer. The chain carries TRBV28 and TRBJ1-2, with TRBD1 as a possible D gene (5 bases). The specimen sequenced was PBMCs. This chain's CDR3 is CASSLPTGIYGYTF. DNA of the CDR3: TGTGCCAGCAGTTTACCCACAGGAATCTATGGCTACACCTTC.